This record concerns one T cell receptor (beta chain) sequence. This sample was taken from a study of Graves' ophthalmopathy and Graves' hyperthyroidism. Overall study context: Sampling took place at initial diagnosis, with peripheral blood obtained before any treatment.

The V gene's germline CDR1 is MNHNS and CDR2 SASEGT. Trimming at V came to 5 bases and at J to 5 bases, leaving 12 bases not matched to a gene. The CDR3 is 16 amino acids. RNA served as the template for amplifying TCR beta CDR3 regions. HTBI primers were employed in first-round RT-PCR, then a second-round multiplex PCR followed. TCRdb analysed the multiplex PCR reads with MiXCR anew, one entry per CDR3 protein. The table has 400,000 or so distinct CDR3 sequences, about a sixth seen once. This TCR came from an adult woman with stable Graves' hyperthyroidism. The rearrangement joins TRBV6-1 to TRBJ2-5; 9 bases fit TRBD1. Source material: peripheral blood. For the CDR3, the DNA is TGTGCCAGCAGTCCGGACAGGGGACTACCTTCTGAGACCCAGTACTTC. Its translation: CASSPDRGLPSETQYF.